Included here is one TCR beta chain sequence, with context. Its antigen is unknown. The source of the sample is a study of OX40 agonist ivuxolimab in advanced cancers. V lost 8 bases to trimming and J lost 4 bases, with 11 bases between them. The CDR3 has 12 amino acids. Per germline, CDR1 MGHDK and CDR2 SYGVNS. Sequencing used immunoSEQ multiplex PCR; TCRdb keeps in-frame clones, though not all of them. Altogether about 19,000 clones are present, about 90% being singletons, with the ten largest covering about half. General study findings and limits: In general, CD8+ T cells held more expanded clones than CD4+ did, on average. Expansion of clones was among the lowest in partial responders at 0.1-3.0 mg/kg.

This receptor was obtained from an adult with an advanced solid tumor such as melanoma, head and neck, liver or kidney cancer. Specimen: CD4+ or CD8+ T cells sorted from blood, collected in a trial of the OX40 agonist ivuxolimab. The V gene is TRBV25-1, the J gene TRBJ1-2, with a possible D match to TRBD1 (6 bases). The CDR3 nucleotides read TGTGCCAGCGCCTCAGGGGCCTATGGCTACACCTTC. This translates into CASASGAYGYTF.